The entry below describes one T cell receptor beta chain. This specimen comes from a study of control samples from healthy donors and cancer patients. This table comes from immunoSEQ multiplex PCR, and its TCRdb copy is limited to in-frame clones, with some not included. The data show 150,000 to 200,000 clones, 88% seen once. The receptor comes from a man between 18 and 35 years old in good health. The sample taken for sequencing was blood.

CDR3 nucleotides: TGTGCCAGCAGCCCCGATTGGGGGAGGATATATTTT. Its translation: CASSPDWGRIYF. This chain uses TRBV9 with TRBJ1-3, with a possible D match to TRBD1 (5 bases). The V end was cut by 4 bases, the J end by 13 bases, with 15 bases between. The CDR3 is 12 amino acids. CDR1 and CDR2 from the germline V gene are SGDLS and YYNGEE.